Listed here are 4 T cell receptor beta chains from one sample, sequenced in a study of shared clonotypes between healthy human individuals. Assay used: immunoSEQ multiplex PCR; TCRdb lists only in-frame clones, some missing. The sample has roughly 500,000 clones; approximately 84% are singletons. Material: PBMCs. Receptors were obtained from a woman aged 40 to 50 in good health. Some clones in this sample may be carry-over from other donors' samples.

On this clone: A far larger clone is only one base removed, so a read error is likely. Different DNA sequences within this sample yield the same CDR3. The J gene is TRBJ2-7, the V gene TRBV30; D is unresolved. Germline V lookup: CDR1 GTSNPN, CDR2 SVGIG (reference sequence). Trimming left V 3 bases short and J 12 bases short, with 15 bases between. This CDR3 comprises 11 residues. CDR3 bases: TGTGCCTGGAGCCCGATGGATAGGATGTACTTC. Translating gives CAWSPMDRMYF.

In this sample, this clone turned up once. This sequence joins TRBV11-2 and TRBJ2-7; D unclear. Germline CDR1 reads SGHAT; CDR2 reads FQNNGV. The CDR3 covers 11 residues. V was shortened by 6 bases and J by 5 bases, with 8 bases between the two germline ends. The CDR3 loop reads CASSGLHEQYF. The CDR3 DNA follows: TGTGCCAGCAGTGGATTACACGAGCAGTACTTC.

The gene calls are TRBV7-9 and TRBJ1-2; D is possibly TRBD1 (5 bases). The V gene's germline CDR1 is SEHNR and CDR2 FQNEAQ (reference sequence). V was clipped by 0 bases and J by 7 bases, with 6 bases between them. The CDR3 sequence is 12 residues long. The CDR3 bases are TGTGCCAGCAGCTTAGCAGGGACTGGCTACACCTTC. This sequence encodes CASSLAGTGYTF.

This clone occurred many times. The V gene is TRBV6-1, the J gene TRBJ1-3, with D hard to call. CDR1 and CDR2 from the germline V gene are MNHNS and SASEGT. The V end lost 3 bases, the J end lost 7 bases, and 4 bases lay between the germline ends. This CDR3 spans 11 amino acids. The CDR3 DNA reads TGTGCCAGCAGTGAGTTTAACACCATATATTTT. Its protein is CASSEFNTIYF.